These 26 T cell receptor beta chains were all obtained from the same sample, sequenced in a study of regulatory T cells in long-lasting Graves disease. For TCR beta, libraries came from iRepertoire HTBI primers and Arm-PCR of CDR3 regions. TCRdb re-analysed the multiplex PCR reads in MiXCR, keeping a single row per CDR3 protein. The table records more than 300,000 distinct CDR3 sequences, around 15% of them present only once. Time point noted: newly diagnosed GD, antithyroid drugs for less than 3 months. RNA extracted from PBMCs served as the sequencing template. Sequencing was performed on peripheral blood mononuclear cells (PBMCs), taken at new diagnosis, from a patient treated with antithyroid drugs. The receptors shown here come from a female donor with Graves disease.

CDR3 sequence: CASTQGSGGGEKLFF. Here the CDR3 DNA reads TGTGCCAGCACCCAGGGGTCAGGGGGTGGCGAAAAACTGTTTTTT. V and J are TRBV12-3 or TRBV12-4 and TRBJ1-4, with 7 bases matching TRBD1. J lost 8 bases, V lost 7 bases, and 13 bases had no gene match. The CDR3 sequence is 15 residues long.

This clonotype was seen a handful of times. This sequence may be a read error, since a much larger clone differs from it by one base. The CDR3 spells CAGSEFDDPYYGYTF. The CDR3 DNA reads TGTGCCGGCAGTGAGTTCGATGATCCTTACTATGGCTACACCTTC. The chain links TRBV6-1 to TRBJ1-2, with unresolved D. From germline, CDR1 is MNHNS and CDR2 SASEGT. The CDR3 has 15 residues.

Ten or more counts support this clonotype. V gene TRBV2 combines with J gene TRBJ2-4; 7 positions agree with TRBD1. Trimming cost V 4 bases and J 15 bases; bases outside gene matches: 6. The CDR3 loop spans 11 amino acids. Per germline, CDR1 SNHLY and CDR2 FYNNEI. The CDR3 region has the DNA TGTGCCAGCAGTGGCTTACAGGGGCCGTACTTC. Its translation: CASSGLQGPYF.

This clonotype was seen more than once but under ten times. The chain links TRBV9 to TRBJ2-3; D remains ambiguous. The germline gives CDR1 SGDLS, CDR2 YYNGEE. V dropped 5 bases and J dropped 0 bases, with 10 bases sitting between them. The CDR3 totals 14 residues. The DNA of the CDR3 is TGTGCCAGCAGTTCCATGACGAGCACAGATACGCAGTATTTT. Protein: CASSSMTSTDTQYF.

The sample holds many counts of this clonotype. The chain couples TRBV12-3 or TRBV12-4 to TRBJ2-7; 7 bases fit TRBD2. Trimming at V came to 1 base and at J to 5 bases, leaving 8 bases not matched to a gene. The CDR3 is 15 amino acids. CDR3 amino acids: CASSLVGRERNEQYF. Written as DNA, the CDR3 is TGTGCCAGCAGTTTAGTCGGGCGGGAGAGGAACGAGCAGTACTTC.

The chain has TRBV6-1 and TRBJ2-5; D is tentatively TRBD1 or TRBD2 (5 bases each). The CDR3 loop spans 11 amino acids. CDR1 and CDR2 from the germline V gene are MNHNS and SASEGT. V was trimmed by 7 bases and J by 5 bases, leaving 8 bases between them. For the CDR3, the DNA is TGTGCCAGCATTGAGGGGGAGACCCAGTACTTC. Translated, it gives CASIEGETQYF.

This clonotype was picked up many times. J is TRBJ2-2 and V is TRBV11-2; possibly TRBD2 for D (6 bases). Looked up from germline, CDR1 is SGHAT and CDR2 is FQNNGV. V was pared by 5 bases and J by 6 bases, with 34 bases between. The length of the CDR3 is 21 residues. The CDR3 reads CASSPFGGLASSHFKAGELFF. The CDR3 DNA reads TGTGCCAGCAGCCCCTTCGGGGGTCTCGCTTCCTCGCATTTCAAGGCCGGGGAGCTGTTTTTT.

This clonotype was found many times. V usage is TRBV7-2 and J usage is TRBJ2-2; weak D call: TRBD1 (5 bases). CDR1 and CDR2 from the germline V gene are SGHTA and FQGNSA. The CDR3 loop spans 15 amino acids. The ends were cut back, 6 bases at V and 7 bases at J, with 18 bases in the middle. CDR3 coding DNA: TGTGCCAGCAGACGACAGACCTTAATAGGCGGGGAGCTGTTTTTT. This codes for CASRRQTLIGGELFF. Looking up the rest from reference TRBV7-2 and TRBJ2-2 gives the full variable domain: GAGVSQSPSNKVTEKGKDVELRCDPISGHTALYWYRQSLGQGLEFLIYFQGNSAPDKSGLPSDRFSAERTGGSVSTLTIQRTQQEDSAVYLCASRRQTLIGGELFFGEGSRLTVL.

The table lists this clonotype with many counts. The rearrangement links TRBV4-1 to TRBJ1-2; D is unclear. The CDR3 covers 15 residues. The germline V gene encodes CDR1 MGHRA and CDR2 YSYEKL. Trimming pared 0 bases from V and 8 bases from J, leaving 16 bases between. The CDR3 region is CASSQEEQRKGGYTF. The CDR3 nucleotides read TGCGCCAGCAGCCAAGAGGAGCAGAGGAAAGGGGGCTACACCTTC.

This clonotype occurred many times. The chain is built from TRBV5-1 and TRBJ2-3; D possibly uses TRBD1 or TRBD2 (5 bases each). V was pared by 1 base and J by 4 bases, with 13 bases between. Germline CDR1 SGHRS, CDR2 YFSETQ. The CDR3 contains 15 residues. The CDR3 loop reads CASSLNGGGSDTQYF. In nucleotides, the CDR3 is TGCGCCAGCAGCTTGAACGGTGGGGGTTCAGATACGCAGTATTTT.

This clonotype was seen at least ten times. V is TRBV25-1 and J is TRBJ1-3, with no clear D. Germline values: CDR1 MGHDK, CDR2 SYGVNS. The CDR3 length is 14 residues. Trimming cost V 4 bases and J 6 bases, with 13 bases left between them. Written as DNA, the CDR3 is TGTGCCAGCAGTGCGAACCTAGCGTCAAACACCATATATTTT. Translation: CASSANLASNTIYF.

This clonotype was seen at least ten times. This chain links TRBV28 with TRBJ1-5, with TRBD1 matching over 9 bases. This CDR3 region has 12 residues. The V gene end was trimmed by 5 bases and the J gene end by 11 bases; junction bases not matched to a gene: 4. Germline CDR1 is MDHEN and CDR2 is SYDVKM. This CDR3 reads CASSGQGRAQHF. CDR3 coding DNA: TGTGCCAGCAGTGGACAGGGGAGGGCCCAGCATTTT.

As concerns this clonotype: This probably arose from a read error, given a far larger clone one base away. The chain is built from TRBV7-2 and TRBJ2-3, with 12 bases fitting TRBD2. This CDR3 contains 16 residues. V lost 4 bases to trimming and J lost 7 bases; unmatched junction nucleotides: 9. Germline lookup yields CDR1 SGHTA and CDR2 FQGNSA. The CDR3 nucleotides read TGTGCCAGCAGCTCCAGACTAGCGGGAGTGGGAAATACGCAGTATTTT. It encodes CASSSRLAGVGNTQYF.

This clonotype was seen ten or more times. One end of the junction fails to match germline, which may point to a read error. This chain uses TRBV11-2 with TRBJ2-4; D uncertain. Germline V gene data show CDR1 as SGHAT and CDR2 as FQNNGV. The length of the CDR3 is 16 residues. CDR3: CASSVDSALAKNIQYF. The CDR3 nucleotides read TGTGCCAGCAGCGTAGACTCGGCGCTAGCCAAAAACATTCAGTACTTC.

This clonotype came up many times. This rearrangement joins TRBV6-2 or TRBV6-3 to TRBJ1-1; D not certain. The V gene lost 9 bases and the J gene lost 5 bases, with 13 bases spanning the gap. Germline V lookup: CDR1 MNHEY, CDR2 SVGEGT. There are 12 residues in the CDR3. CDR3 sequence: CASVGVGTEAFF. DNA of the CDR3: TGTGCCAGTGTTGGGGTTGGGACTGAAGCTTTCTTT.

The chain uses TRBV6-1 and TRBJ2-5; D is uncertain. Per germline, CDR1 MNHNS and CDR2 SASEGT. V gave up 7 bases and J gave up 5 bases, with 8 bases separating them. The CDR3 covers 11 residues. The CDR3 spells CASTSGETQYF. The DNA for the CDR3 is TGTGCCAGCACCTCCGGGGAGACCCAGTACTTC.

This clonotype was counted many times. The chain is built from TRBV12-5 and TRBJ2-3; D unresolved. V was trimmed by 4 bases and J by 9 bases, leaving 14 bases between them. The CDR3 extends over 13 amino acids. Germline CDR1 and CDR2: LGHNT and FRNRAP. The DNA of the CDR3 is TGTGCTAGTGGTTACCGATCAGGTGAAACGCAGTATTTT. Encoded protein: CASGYRSGETQYF.

This clonotype was found many times. V is TRBV4-1 and J is TRBJ1-4; D is ambiguous. CDR3 length equals 15 residues. The V gene lost 0 bases and the J gene lost 7 bases, with 12 bases spanning the gap. CDR1 is MGHRA and CDR2 is YSYEKL in the germline V gene. The CDR3 spells CASSQEAGSPEKLFF. DNA for the CDR3: TGCGCCAGCAGCCAAGAAGCGGGGTCTCCTGAAAAACTGTTTTTT.

V usage is TRBV5-1 and J usage is TRBJ1-5, with D hard to call. The V end lost 0 bases, the J end lost 3 bases, and 10 bases lay between the germline ends. In germline, CDR1 is SGHRS, CDR2 YFSETQ. The CDR3 length is 15 residues. The CDR3 reads CASSLGGISNQPQHF. For the CDR3, the DNA is TGCGCCAGCAGCTTGGGAGGTATTTCCAATCAGCCCCAGCATTTT.

The table lists this clonotype with many counts. The chain joins TRBV7-9 to TRBJ2-7; no definite D call. Germline CDR1 is SEHNR and CDR2 is FQNEAQ (reference sequence). The V and J ends lost 4 bases and 7 bases respectively, with 20 bases between them. The CDR3 is 15 amino acids. DNA for the CDR3: TGTGCCAGCAGCTCGCCCCTTCTTAGACTTGGGGAGCAGTACTTC. This encodes CASSSPLLRLGEQYF.

This clonotype was seen repeatedly, ten times or more. The chain has TRBV6-2 or TRBV6-3 and TRBJ2-1; D is unresolved. V was trimmed by 0 bases and J by 4 bases, leaving 1 base between them. The CDR3 is 12 residues long. Germline-derived CDR1 and CDR2 are MNHEY and SVGEGT. CDR3 DNA sequence: TGTGCCAGCAGTTACTCTTACAATGAGCAGTTCTTC. Its protein is CASSYSYNEQFF.

This clonotype was recorded at least ten times. This rearrangement joins TRBV6-1 to TRBJ2-7; tentative D call: TRBD1 (6 bases). The CDR3 contains 16 residues. Per germline, CDR1 MNHNS and CDR2 SASEGT. V was cut by 2 bases and J by 4 bases, with 18 bases left in between. CDR3 residues: CASSESGTRSSYEQYF. The CDR3 DNA follows: TGTGCCAGCAGTGAATCGGGGACACGATCCAGTTACGAGCAGTACTTC.

This clonotype was detected ten times or more. The rearrangement joins TRBV12-3 or TRBV12-4 to TRBJ2-3; 10 bases match TRBD2. Losses at the gene ends were 3 bases for V and 0 bases for J; bases not matched to a gene: 9. This CDR3 is built from 18 residues. The CDR3 is CASSLRLAGVASTDTQYF. The CDR3 nucleotides are TGTGCCAGCAGTTTGAGGCTAGCGGGAGTCGCTAGCACAGATACGCAGTATTTT.

This clonotype was recorded at least ten times. This chain connects TRBV10-3 to TRBJ1-6; 9 bases line up with TRBD1. V lost 5 bases to trimming and J lost 8 bases; unmatched junction nucleotides: 7. The CDR3 extends over 15 amino acids. Germline V lookup: CDR1 ENHRY, CDR2 SYGVKD. CDR3 in DNA: TGTGCCATCAGTCGGACAGGGGAAGGGTATTCACCCCTCCACTTT. This gives the protein CAISRTGEGYSPLHF.

V is TRBV7-9 and J is TRBJ2-2; D might be TRBD1 or TRBD2, each matching 5 bases. This CDR3 contains 15 residues. Trimming shortened V by 9 bases and J by 4 bases, and 18 bases separated the two germline ends. Germline V lookup: CDR1 SEHNR, CDR2 FQNEAQ (reference sequence). The CDR3, as DNA: TGTGCCAGTCGAATGTGGGGACGGGGCACCGGGGAGCTGTTTTTT. Residues: CASRMWGRGTGELFF.

This clonotype was counted many times. The chain joins TRBV19 to TRBJ1-1; 7 bases fit TRBD1. Per the germline V gene, CDR1 is LNHDA and CDR2 is SQIVND (reference sequence). After removal of 4 bases from V and 1 base from J, the junction contained 18 bases not matched to a gene. The CDR3 consists of 19 residues. CDR3 DNA: TGTGCCAGTAGTACCCCCAGGGGGGGGGGCAAGAACCCGAACACTGAAGCTTTCTTT. Encoded protein: CASSTPRGGGKNPNTEAFF.